This TCR beta chain was sequenced for a study of CD8+ T cells in alopecia areata (dated by TCRdb to 2016 to 2019). Context from the whole study: The treated patients, all with moderate-to-severe alopecia areata, were enrolled in an open-label pilot trial of oral tofacitinib given at 5 to 10 mg twice daily. Tofacitinib was administered for 6 to 18 months, and 6 months of follow-up off drug were then conducted to assess delayed response and recurrence. Disease severity in treated patients was measured with the SALT score, which quantifies the percentage of affected scalp surface area. The study used high-throughput TCRbeta sequencing to examine T cell clonal expansion in alopecia areata, in both the C3H/HeJ mouse model and human patients. On the human side, TCRbeta sequencing was run on scalp tissue and on sorted CD4+ and CD8+ peripheral blood T cells from healthy controls and from alopecia areata patients with either patchy or totalis/universalis disease. Patients on tofacitinib were biopsied at baseline and after 4 and 24 weeks of treatment, and several of the patients also had a later scalp biopsy. Clonality in the scalp was compared among normal scalp (n=4), patchy alopecia areata scalp (n=8), and alopecia totalis/universalis scalp (n=8). RNA was extracted with the PAXgene miRNA kit for fixed scalp, the miRNeasy kit for PBMCs, and the RNeasy kit for mouse skin. immunoSEQ multiplex PCR using 35 Vbeta forward primers and 13 Jbeta reverse primers was used to amplify TCRbeta CDR3 regions. Overall study results and their limits: Higher clonality and more expanded CD8+ clones were observed in lesional scalp than in normal scalp, particularly in alopecia totalis/universalis, a finding suggestive of antigenic drive. TCR sequences shared between patients were less clear than in mice, possibly partly because of HLA diversity in the patient population. Because the treated cohort was small and had only one nonresponder, larger studies are needed to examine links between baseline CD8+ expansion and response. Tofacitinib significantly lowered scalp clonality and the number of expanded CD8+ clones among the top 100 scalp clones. Many expanded lesional clones were found to persist in scalp and blood during tofacitinib treatment, and relapse after treatment cessation may be partly explained by this persistence. Unlike mouse skin, which is dominated by gammadelta T cells, normal human skin has resident alphabeta T cells that are also sequenced, and this complicates analysis of the scalp TCR repertoire.

Notes on this clone: Its antigen is unknown. There are no base qualities to consult, and no much larger clone falls within one base.

Taken with the paper, the label for time point translates to: around 29 days on oral tofacitinib. According to the study, the label for this sample's treatment or condition signals: oral pan-JAK inhibitor, 5-10 mg twice daily. From alopecia areata patients, peripheral blood was collected along with lesional scalp punch biopsies. After PBMCs were isolated by density centrifugation and stained for CD3, CD4 and CD8, a FACSAria was used to sort CD4+ and CD8+ T cells. The germline V gene supplies CDR1 SGDLS and CDR2 YYNGEE. Trimming removed 3 bases from V and 7 bases from J; the gene matches leave 4 bases unexplained. From cysteine to phenylalanine, the CDR3 is 13 amino acids long. Of all the DNA, just the CDR3 is kept, 39 bases in frame from base 1. The library was generated by the immunoSEQ multiplex PCR assay. RNA was extracted from all samples and reverse transcribed into cDNA as template for TCR sequencing. SuperScript III was used for first-strand cDNA synthesis, primed with a 2:1 mix of oligo-dT and random hexamers. A synthetic immune receptor repertoire was used to assess amplification bias, and residual bias was removed computationally. In the source study's methods: After raw reads were preprocessed to remove errors, the CDR3 was defined following IMGT conventions as running from the conserved cysteine to phenylalanine. Clonality was computed as 1 minus the Shannon entropy, with the entropy normalized by log2 of the number of productive unique TCRs. CD4 or CD8 identity of scalp clones was inferred by cross-referencing scalp TCRbeta sequences with sorted blood CD4 and CD8 repertoires. In TCRdb, the immuneACCESS table is reduced to in-frame sequences with V and J assigned. These tables do not hold every clone; where another copy was compared, an unresolved V gene accounts for under half, and the others remain unexplained. V and J calls and clone size are those listed in that table; D and trimming were worked out from the DNA. The sample records some 200,000 clones, roughly three fifths of which are singletons. The biggest ten clones account for about 3.5% of the sample.

This receptor chain uses TRBV9 and TRBJ1-2, and 9 junction bases match TRBD1. Sequenced material: CD4+ T cells sorted from blood, taken at week 4, from a patient treated with tofacitinib. This sequence was found in a human donor with alopecia areata. At the DNA level, the sequence is TGTGCCAGCAGCGGACAGGGGGTCGGTGGCTACACCTTC. Its amino acids are CASSGQGVGGYTF.